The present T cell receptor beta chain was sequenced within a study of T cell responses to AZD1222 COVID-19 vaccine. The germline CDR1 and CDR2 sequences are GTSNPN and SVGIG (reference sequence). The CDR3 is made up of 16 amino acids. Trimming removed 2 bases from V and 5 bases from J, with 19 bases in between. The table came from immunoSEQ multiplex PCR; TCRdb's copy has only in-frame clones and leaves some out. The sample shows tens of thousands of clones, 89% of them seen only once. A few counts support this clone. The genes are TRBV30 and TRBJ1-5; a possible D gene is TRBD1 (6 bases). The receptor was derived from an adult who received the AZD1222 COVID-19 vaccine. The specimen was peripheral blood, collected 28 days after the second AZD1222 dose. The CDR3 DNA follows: TGTGCCTGGAGTAAGGGTCGGGCCGGGGGGCATCAGCCCCAGCATTTT. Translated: CAWSKGRAGGHQPQHF.